This note documents a single T cell receptor beta chain sequence. The sample is drawn from a study of response to subunit inactivated influenza vaccine. From germline, CDR1 is SGHTA and CDR2 FQGNSA. With 3 bases clipped from V and 1 base from J, the junction kept 8 bases outside the gene matches. The CDR3 runs 16 residues. TCRdb reprocessed the RT-PCR reads via MiXCR and lists one record per CDR3 protein. This table has more than 450,000 distinct CDR3 sequences, 10% to 15% appearing once. The sequence came from a man over 45 who received an inactivated influenza vaccine. V gene TRBV7-2 combines with J gene TRBJ2-5, with 7 bases lining up with TRBD2. The material sequenced was PBMCs from blood, taken on the day of vaccination. The CDR3 nucleotides read TGTGCCAGCAGCTTTTTAAGCGGGATATCCCAAGAGACCCAGTACTTC. Amino acids: CASSFLSGISQETQYF.